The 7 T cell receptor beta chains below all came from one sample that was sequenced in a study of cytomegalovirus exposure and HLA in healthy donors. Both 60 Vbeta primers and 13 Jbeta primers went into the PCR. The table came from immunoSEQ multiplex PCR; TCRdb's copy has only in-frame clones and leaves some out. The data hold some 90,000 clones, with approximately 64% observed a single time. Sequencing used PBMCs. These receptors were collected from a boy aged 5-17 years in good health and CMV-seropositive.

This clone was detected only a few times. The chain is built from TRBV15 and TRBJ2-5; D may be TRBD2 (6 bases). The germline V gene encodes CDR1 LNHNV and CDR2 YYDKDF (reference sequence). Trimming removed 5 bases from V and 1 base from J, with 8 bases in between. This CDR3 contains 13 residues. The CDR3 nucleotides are TGTGCCACCAGCCGGGACTTCCAAGAGACCCAGTACTTC. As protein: CATSRDFQETQYF. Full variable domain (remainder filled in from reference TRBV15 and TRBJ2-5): DAMVIQNPRYQVTQFGKPVTLSCSQTLNHNVMYWYQQKSSQAPKLLFHYYDKDFNNEADTPDNFQSRRPNTSFCFLDIRSPGLGDTAMYLCATSRDFQETQYFGPGTRLLVL.

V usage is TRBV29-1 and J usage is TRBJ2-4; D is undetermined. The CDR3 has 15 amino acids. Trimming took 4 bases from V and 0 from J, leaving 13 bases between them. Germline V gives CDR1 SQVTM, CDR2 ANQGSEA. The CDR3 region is CSVVTLRLAKNIQYF. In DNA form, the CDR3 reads TGCAGCGTTGTAACATTAAGACTAGCCAAAAACATTCAGTACTTC.

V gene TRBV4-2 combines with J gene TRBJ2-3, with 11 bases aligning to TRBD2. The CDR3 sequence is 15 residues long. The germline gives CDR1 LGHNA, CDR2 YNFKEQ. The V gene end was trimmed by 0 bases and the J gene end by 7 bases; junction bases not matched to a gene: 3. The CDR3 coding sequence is TGTGCCAGCAGCCAAGATACTAGCGGGAGTCATACGCAGTATTTT. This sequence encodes CASSQDTSGSHTQYF.

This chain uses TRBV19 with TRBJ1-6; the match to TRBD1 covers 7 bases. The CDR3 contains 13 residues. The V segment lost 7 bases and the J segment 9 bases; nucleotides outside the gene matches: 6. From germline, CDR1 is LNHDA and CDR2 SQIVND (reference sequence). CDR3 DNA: TGTGCCAGTACTTCAGGGGGAATTTCACCCCTCCACTTT. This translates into CASTSGGISPLHF.

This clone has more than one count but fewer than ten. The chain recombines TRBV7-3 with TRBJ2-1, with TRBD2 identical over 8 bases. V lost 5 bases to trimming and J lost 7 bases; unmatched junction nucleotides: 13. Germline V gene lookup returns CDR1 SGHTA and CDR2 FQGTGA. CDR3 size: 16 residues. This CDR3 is CASSASPREGLNEQFF. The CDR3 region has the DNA TGTGCCAGCAGCGCCTCTCCCCGGGAGGGCCTAAATGAGCAGTTCTTC.

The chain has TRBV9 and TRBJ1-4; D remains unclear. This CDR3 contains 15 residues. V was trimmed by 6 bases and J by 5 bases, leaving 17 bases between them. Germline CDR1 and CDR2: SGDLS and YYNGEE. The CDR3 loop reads CASTPSGRLNEKLFF. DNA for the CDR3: TGTGCCAGCACCCCCTCCGGCAGGCTAAATGAAAAACTGTTTTTT. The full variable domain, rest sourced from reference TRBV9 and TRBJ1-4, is DSGVTQTPKHLITATGQRVTLRCSPRSGDLSVYWYQQSLDQGLQFLIQYYNGEERAKGNILERFSAQQFPDLHSELNLSSLELGDSALYFCASTPSGRLNEKLFFGSGTQLSVL.

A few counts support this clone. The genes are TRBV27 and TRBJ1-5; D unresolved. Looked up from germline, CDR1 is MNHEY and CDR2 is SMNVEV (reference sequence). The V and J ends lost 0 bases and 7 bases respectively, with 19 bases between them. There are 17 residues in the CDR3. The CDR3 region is CASSLSLRPGGRQPQHF. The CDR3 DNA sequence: TGTGCCAGCAGTTTATCGCTCAGACCGGGAGGGAGACAGCCCCAGCATTTT.